What follows are 21 T cell receptor beta chains derived from one specimen sequenced in a study of T cells in Graves' hyperthyroidism and ophthalmopathy. Amplified regions were TCR beta CDR3 sequences from RNA transcripts. The TCR CDR3 first-round RT-PCR relied on the HTBI primer set. A single record per CDR3 protein comes from TCRdb applying MiXCR to the multiplex PCR reads. The repertoire holds 280,000 or so distinct CDR3 sequences, with less than 30% as singletons. The specimen sequenced was blood. The receptor set was obtained from a man between 40 and 49 years old with Graves' hyperthyroidism that later progressed to Graves' ophthalmopathy.

V is TRBV12-3 or TRBV12-4 and J is TRBJ2-5; D is possibly TRBD1 (7 bases). The CDR3 sequence is 15 residues long. V was shortened by 8 bases and J by 4 bases, with 20 bases between the two germline ends. This CDR3 reads CASVDLARGVETQYF. The DNA of the CDR3 is TGTGCCAGCGTCGATCTCGCCAGGGGGGTAGAGACCCAGTACTTC.

The chain employs TRBV6-1 and TRBJ1-2; TRBD1 might be the D (6 bases). CDR3 length: 17 residues. Per the germline V gene, CDR1 is MNHNS and CDR2 is SASEGT. V lost 5 bases and J lost 4, with 23 bases in between. CDR3 in amino acids: CASSTLTLWTEAYGYTF. For the CDR3, the DNA is TGTGCCAGCAGTACCTTAACCCTATGGACAGAGGCCTATGGCTACACCTTC.

This clonotype was detected ten times or more. The chain links TRBV11-3 to TRBJ1-2; perhaps TRBD1 as D (5 bases). Germline values: CDR1 SGHNT, CDR2 YENEEA. The CDR3 runs 14 residues. Trimming left V 1 base short and J 5 bases short, with 11 bases between. DNA for the CDR3: TGTGCCAGCAGCTTAGGACAGTCATCTTATGGCTACACCTTC. Protein: CASSLGQSSYGYTF.

This clonotype showed up just once. The gene calls are TRBV28 and TRBJ1-5, with 8 nucleotides matching TRBD1. This CDR3 contains 18 residues. Losses at the gene ends were 2 bases for V and 7 bases for J; bases not matched to a gene: 16. The germline gives CDR1 MDHEN, CDR2 SYDVKM. CDR3 in DNA: TGTGCCAGCAGTTTAGTTTCGCCTCGGGACAGGTACAGGCAGCCCCAGCATTTT. As protein: CASSLVSPRDRYRQPQHF.

This clonotype was observed many times. The chain combines TRBV2 with TRBJ1-1; D possibly corresponds to TRBD1 (5 bases). Germline V gives CDR1 SNHLY, CDR2 FYNNEI. CDR3 size: 15 residues. V was shortened by 4 bases and J by 0 bases, with 12 bases between the two germline ends. The CDR3 here is CASSGYRFMNTEAFF. The CDR3 coding sequence is TGTGCCAGCAGTGGCTACAGGTTCATGAACACTGAAGCTTTCTTT.

This clonotype was picked up many times. CDR3 protein: CASSEGGRNTIYF. The DNA for the CDR3 is TGTGCCAGCAGTGAAGGGGGCCGAAACACCATATATTTT. This chain connects TRBV6-1 to TRBJ1-3; maybe TRBD1 (5 bases). This CDR3 has 13 amino acids. Trimming stripped 1 base from V and 5 bases from J, with 6 bases between. Germline CDR1 and CDR2: MNHNS and SASEGT.

V gene TRBV28 combines with J gene TRBJ2-7; no definite D call. CDR1 and CDR2 (germline): MDHEN, SYDVKM. The CDR3 runs 15 residues. Trimming cost V 3 bases and J 0 bases, with 12 bases left between them. The CDR3 bases are TGTGCCAGCAGTTTCACGGACGGTCTCTCCTACGAGCAGTACTTC. Translating gives CASSFTDGLSYEQYF. Combining the CDR3 with reference TRBV28 and TRBJ2-7 gives the whole variable domain DVKVTQSSRYLVKRTGEKVFLECVQDMDHENMFWYRQDPGLGLRLIYFSYDVKMKEKGDIPEGYSVSREKKERFSLILESASTNQTSMYLCASSFTDGLSYEQYFGPGTRLTVT.

The chain couples TRBV12-3 or TRBV12-4 to TRBJ2-5; 9 bases are a match to TRBD1. J lost 5 bases, V lost 5 bases, and 6 bases had no gene match. The CDR3 has 14 amino acids. This CDR3 is CASSIQGAEETQYF. In DNA, the CDR3 is TGTGCCAGCAGTATACAGGGGGCGGAGGAGACCCAGTACTTC.

Many counts were recorded for this clonotype. The chain uses TRBV9 and TRBJ1-1; possible D gene TRBD1, 5 bases. Trimming cost V 4 bases and J 2 bases, with 18 bases left between them. This CDR3 spans 16 amino acids. The germline V gene encodes CDR1 SGDLS and CDR2 YYNGEE. CDR3 DNA: TGTGCCAGCAGCCGGAACCCAGGGCGATTCAACACTGAAGCTTTCTTT. Translation gives CASSRNPGRFNTEAFF.

This clonotype has ten or more counts. This chain joins TRBV6-5 and TRBJ1-1, with D perhaps TRBD1 (5 bases). Germline V CDR1 and CDR2: MNHEY, SVGAGI. This CDR3 is 15 amino acids long. Trimming shortened V by 6 bases and J by 1 base, and 15 bases separated the two germline ends. This chain's CDR3 is CASRTLGGANTEAFF. CDR3 in DNA: TGTGCCAGCAGGACTTTGGGGGGAGCGAACACTGAAGCTTTCTTT.

The CDR3 reads CASSPSDRGLTEAFF. As DNA, the CDR3 is TGTGCCAGCAGTCCCTCGGACAGGGGGCTGACTGAAGCTTTCTTT. V and J are TRBV12-3 or TRBV12-4 and TRBJ1-1; 11 bases agree with TRBD1. Trimming removed 5 bases from V and 5 bases from J; junction bases left unmatched: 7. The CDR3 sequence is 15 residues long.

The V gene is TRBV4-1, the J gene TRBJ2-7; D may correspond to TRBD1 or TRBD2 (6 bases each). Germline CDR1 and CDR2: MGHRA and YSYEKL. The CDR3 length is 16 residues. V was clipped by 0 bases and J by 4 bases, with 16 bases between them. The CDR3 loop is CASSQDVGGSWYEQYF. CDR3 DNA: TGCGCCAGCAGCCAAGATGTAGGGGGGAGTTGGTACGAGCAGTACTTC.

The chain links TRBV12-3 or TRBV12-4 to TRBJ2-5; 11 nucleotides align to TRBD1. This CDR3 is built from 16 residues. The trim removed 3 bases at V and 6 bases at J, leaving 9 bases unmatched. The CDR3 nucleotides are TGTGCCAGCAGTTTCCCGCCGGGACAGGGGGTCCAGACCCAGTACTTC. Translation: CASSFPPGQGVQTQYF.

This clonotype occurred many times. The rearrangement uses TRBV9 and TRBJ2-5; the D is unclear. V lost 4 bases, J lost 5 bases, and 27 bases lay in between. This CDR3 spans 18 amino acids. CDR1 is SGDLS and CDR2 is YYNGEE in the germline V gene. CDR3 DNA sequence: TGTGCCAGCAGCAATAACCGGGCCACCGTTCATAATGAGGAGACCCAGTACTTC. It codes for CASSNNRATVHNEETQYF.

The chain has TRBV6-2 or TRBV6-3 and TRBJ1-5; weak D call: TRBD1 (6 bases). Looked up from germline, CDR1 is MNHEY and CDR2 is SVGEGT. V was shortened by 1 base and J by 7 bases, with 8 bases between the two germline ends. The CDR3 loop spans 13 amino acids. The DNA of the CDR3 is TGTGCCAGCAGTTACTTTGGGGGCCAGCCCCAGCATTTT. Translating it yields CASSYFGGQPQHF.

This clonotype has at least ten counts. The chain is built from TRBV5-1 and TRBJ2-7; TRBD1 matches 10 bases. The ends lost 4 bases at V and 1 base at J; junction bases unmatched: 5. Germline V gene lookup returns CDR1 SGHRS and CDR2 YFSETQ. The CDR3 extends over 15 amino acids. CDR3 loop: CASSPEGQGSYEQYF. Written as DNA, the CDR3 is TGCGCCAGCAGCCCAGAGGGACAGGGGTCCTACGAGCAGTACTTC.

This clonotype was seen only a few times. The chain is built from TRBV6-2 or TRBV6-3 and TRBJ2-2, with 8 bases matching TRBD1. The CDR3 is made up of 15 amino acids. The germline CDR1 and CDR2 sequences are MNHEY and SVGEGT. V was pared by 5 bases and J by 1 base, with 3 bases of the junction left unmatched. As DNA, the CDR3 is TGTGCCAGCAGTCACGGACAGGGGAACACCGGGGAGCTGTTTTTT. As protein: CASSHGQGNTGELFF.

In this sample, this clonotype turned up many times. V and J are TRBV28 and TRBJ2-7, with 9 nucleotides matching TRBD1. Looked up from germline, CDR1 is MDHEN and CDR2 is SYDVKM. The CDR3 is 14 amino acids. V lost 5 bases to trimming and J lost 6 bases; unmatched junction nucleotides: 8. For the CDR3, the DNA is TGTGCCAGCAGTCCGATAAAGACAGGGGGCGAGCAGTACTTC. Protein: CASSPIKTGGEQYF. Based on the CDR3 plus reference TRBV28 and TRBJ2-7, the full variable domain is DVKVTQSSRYLVKRTGEKVFLECVQDMDHENMFWYRQDPGLGLRLIYFSYDVKMKEKGDIPEGYSVSREKKERFSLILESASTNQTSMYLCASSPIKTGGEQYFGPGTRLTVT.

This clonotype showed up many times. The chain couples TRBV20-1 to TRBJ2-7; D is unresolved. The V gene lost 1 base and the J gene lost 5 bases, with 12 bases spanning the gap. Germline-derived CDR1 and CDR2 are DFQATT and SNEGSKA (reference sequence). The CDR3 is made up of 13 amino acids. The CDR3 DNA follows: TGCAGTGCTAGAGGGACGTTTGGGGACGAGCAGTACTTC. Its protein product is CSARGTFGDEQYF.

This clonotype was seen repeatedly, ten times or more. The chain combines TRBV12-3 or TRBV12-4 with TRBJ2-4; 7 nucleotides align to TRBD1. The length of the CDR3 is 18 residues. V was clipped by 6 bases and J by 3 bases; unmatched bases: 17. CDR3 bases: TGTGCCAGCAGCTTCCACCTCAGGGAAGCAGGGGGCAAAAACATTCAGTACTTC. Residues: CASSFHLREAGGKNIQYF.

This clonotype showed up just a few times. Given a much more abundant clone one base away, this may be a read error. V gene TRBV5-1 combines with J gene TRBJ1-2, with D unresolved. The CDR3 has 12 residues. Germline CDR1 SGHRS, CDR2 YFSETQ. The V end was cut by 0 bases, the J end by 2 bases, with 2 bases between. The CDR3 sequence is CASSLENYGYTF. In DNA form, the CDR3 reads TGCGCCAGCAGCTTGGAAAACTATGGCTACACCTTC.